Given below is one T cell receptor beta chain in context. The CDR3 is 14 amino acids. The ends lost 5 bases at V and 2 bases at J; junction bases unmatched: 5. Germline V gene lookup returns CDR1 SGHTA and CDR2 FQGTGA. The source of the sample is a study of technical replicates of blood from a handful of donors. Using immunoSEQ multiplex PCR, the repertoire was profiled, and TCRdb retains in-frame clones only, with some absent. The data show tens of thousands of clones, with 90% to 95% seen just once and about 0.23% held by the top ten. Sequencing was done on a sample of T cells isolated from PBMCs. The clonotype was recovered from a human donor in good health. The gene calls are TRBV7-3 and TRBJ2-7; 8 nucleotides align to TRBD1. DNA for the CDR3: TGTGCCAGCAGCCCCGCAGGGGGCCCCTACGAGCAGTACTTC. The encoded protein is CASSPAGGPYEQYF.